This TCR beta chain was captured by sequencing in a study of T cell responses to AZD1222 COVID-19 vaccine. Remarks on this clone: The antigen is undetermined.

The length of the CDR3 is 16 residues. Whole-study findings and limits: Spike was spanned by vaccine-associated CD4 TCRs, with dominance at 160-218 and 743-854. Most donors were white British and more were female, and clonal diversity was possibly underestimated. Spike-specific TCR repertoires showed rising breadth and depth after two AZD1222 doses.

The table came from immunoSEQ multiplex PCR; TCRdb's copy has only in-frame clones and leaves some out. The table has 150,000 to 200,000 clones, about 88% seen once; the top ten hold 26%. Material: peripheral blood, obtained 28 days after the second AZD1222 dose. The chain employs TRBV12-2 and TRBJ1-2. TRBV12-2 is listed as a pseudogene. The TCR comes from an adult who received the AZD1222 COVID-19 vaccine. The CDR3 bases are TGTGCAAGTCGCAGGCTCCGGGGGCTGGGAGACTATGGCTACACCTTC. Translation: CASRRLRGLGDYGYTF.